Sequencing of this TCR beta chain was carried out in a study of blood T cell repertoires in COVID-19. Study summary: Samples came from the United States, Italy and Spain, spanning acute and convalescent COVID-19. In each case, the material was cDNA or gDNA derived from T cells, B-cell-depleted T cells, or PBMCs.

In the source study's methods: By means of reference gene primer amplification, nucleated cell counts were estimated. The table came from immunoSEQ multiplex PCR; TCRdb's copy has only in-frame clones and leaves some out. V and J calls plus clone size are reproduced from that table; the DNA served to infer D and trimming. The table lists 130,000 or so clones, 85% to 90% of them singletons. The ends lost 7 bases at V and 7 bases at J; junction bases unmatched: 3. The germline gives CDR1 SQVTM, CDR2 ANQGSEA. CDR3 size: 11 residues. J is TRBJ2-2 and V is TRBV29-1, with 7 bases lining up with TRBD2. Sequenced material: peripheral blood. The sequence was collected from a woman aged 45 to 65 with acute or convalescent COVID-19. The chain's CDR3 is CSGERDGELFF. The CDR3 coding sequence is TGCAGCGGCGAGCGGGACGGGGAGCTGTTTTTT.